The clone carrying this T cell receptor (beta chain) was picked up one time. Profiled with immunoSEQ multiplex PCR; TCRdb holds only in-frame clones, not every one. Seen here are approximately 50,000 clones, 75% to 90% observed once, and the top ten hold approximately 3.7%. V shed 9 bases and J shed 7 bases, with 17 bases lying between them. Germline CDR1 reads SGHKS; CDR2 reads YYEKEE (reference sequence). This CDR3 contains 14 residues. The sample is drawn from a study of blood T cell repertoires in COVID-19. The source is a human donor in a cohort sampled during active COVID-19. Sequencing used peripheral blood. The V and J genes are TRBV5-5 and TRBJ1-6; no clear D. The CDR3 nucleotides read TGTGCCACCACAACCCAAACCTCCAATTCACCCCTCCACTTT. This encodes CATTTQTSNSPLHF.